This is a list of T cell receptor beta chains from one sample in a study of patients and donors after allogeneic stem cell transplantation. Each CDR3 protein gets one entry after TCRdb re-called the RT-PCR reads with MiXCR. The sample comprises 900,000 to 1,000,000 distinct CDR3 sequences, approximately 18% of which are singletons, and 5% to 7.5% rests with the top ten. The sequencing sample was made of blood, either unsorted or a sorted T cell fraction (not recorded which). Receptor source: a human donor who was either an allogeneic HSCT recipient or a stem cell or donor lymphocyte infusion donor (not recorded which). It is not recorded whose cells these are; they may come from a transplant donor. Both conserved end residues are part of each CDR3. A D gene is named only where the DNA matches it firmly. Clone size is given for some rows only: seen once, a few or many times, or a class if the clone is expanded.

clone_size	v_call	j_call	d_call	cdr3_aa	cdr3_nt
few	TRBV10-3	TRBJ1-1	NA	CAISQDPTGTEAFF	TGTGCCATCAGCCAAGACCCCACTGGCACTGAAGCTTTCTTT
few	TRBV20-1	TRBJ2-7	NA	CSARDKGAEYF	TGCAGTGCTAGAGATAAGGGAGCGGAGTACTTC
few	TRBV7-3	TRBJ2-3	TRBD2	CASSTSTSGRSTQYF	TGTGCCAGCAGCACCTCGACTAGCGGGAGAAGTACGCAGTATTTT
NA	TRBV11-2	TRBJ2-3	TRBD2	CASSSQPLLAGAPSSTDTQYF	TGTGCCAGCAGCTCCCAACCTCTACTAGCGGGGGCTCCCTCTAGCACAGATACGCAGTATTTT
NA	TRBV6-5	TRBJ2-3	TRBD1	CASSSQGAGDTQYF	TGTGCCAGCAGTTCACAGGGGGCAGGGGATACGCAGTATTTT
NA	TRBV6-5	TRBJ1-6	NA	CASSWLNSPLHF	TGTGCCAGCAGTTGGCTAAATTCACCCCTCCACTTT
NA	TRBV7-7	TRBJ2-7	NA	CASSMKKGSEQYF	TGTGCCAGCAGTATGAAAAAGGGGTCCGAGCAGTACTTC
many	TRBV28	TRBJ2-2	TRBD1	CASRRTGNTGELFF	TGTGCCAGCAGGAGGACAGGGAACACCGGGGAGCTGTTTTTT
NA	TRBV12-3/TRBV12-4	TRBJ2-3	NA	CASSPPVRYTQYF	TGTGCCAGCAGCCCCCCGGTCCGATATACGCAGTATTTT
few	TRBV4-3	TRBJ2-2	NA	CASSQGLPYTGELFF	TGCGCCAGCAGCCAAGGACTACCTTACACCGGGGAGCTGTTTTTT
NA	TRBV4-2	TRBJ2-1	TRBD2	CASSQDPAGGLNNEQFF	TGTGCCAGCAGCCAAGATCCAGCGGGGGGTCTAAACAATGAGCAGTTCTTC
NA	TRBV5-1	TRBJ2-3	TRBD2	CASSLKPGTRIPDTQYF	TGCGCCAGCAGCTTGAAGCCCGGGACTAGGATCCCAGATACGCAGTATTTT
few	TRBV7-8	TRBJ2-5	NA	CASSLAAYDSFQETQYF	TGTGCCAGCAGCTTAGCCGCTTATGACAGCTTTCAAGAGACCCAGTACTTC
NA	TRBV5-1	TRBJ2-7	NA	CASNQGRGEQYF	TGCGCCAGCAATCAGGGAAGGGGTGAGCAGTACTTC
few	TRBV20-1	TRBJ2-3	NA	CSARSRDTQYF	TGCAGTGCTAGAAGCCGAGATACGCAGTATTTT
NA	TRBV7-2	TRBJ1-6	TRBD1	CASSPRQGPPLHF	TGTGCCAGCAGCCCTCGACAGGGCCCACCCCTCCACTTT
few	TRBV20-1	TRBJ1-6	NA	CSARDPRQGFNSPLHF	TGCAGTGCTAGAGATCCCCGTCAGGGCTTTAATTCACCCCTCCACTTT
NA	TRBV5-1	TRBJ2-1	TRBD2	CASSLGTSGQSEQFF	TGCGCCAGCAGCTTGGGAACTAGCGGGCAAAGTGAGCAGTTCTTC
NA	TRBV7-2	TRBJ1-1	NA	CASSLIRQAMNTEAFF	TGTGCCAGCAGCTTAATCCGACAGGCCATGAACACTGAAGCTTTCTTT
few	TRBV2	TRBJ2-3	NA	CASSEARRADTQYF	TGTGCCAGCAGTGAAGCACGGCGCGCAGATACGCAGTATTTT
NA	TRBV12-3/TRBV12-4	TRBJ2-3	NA	CASSQNMGRLPSTDTQYF	TGTGCCAGCAGCCAAAACATGGGACGGTTACCAAGCACAGATACGCAGTATTTT
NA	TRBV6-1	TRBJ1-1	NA	CASRDLIRGVTEAFF	TGTGCCAGCAGGGATCTTATCCGGGGGGTTACTGAAGCTTTCTTT
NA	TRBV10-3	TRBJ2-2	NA	CAISESYDNTGELFF	TGTGCCATCAGTGAGTCTTACGATAACACCGGGGAGCTGTTTTTT
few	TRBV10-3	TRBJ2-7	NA	CAITKGPDNYEQYF	TGTGCCATCACAAAGGGCCCAGATAACTACGAGCAGTACTTC
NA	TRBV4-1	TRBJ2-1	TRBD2	CASSQVGSGRDAYNEQFF	TGCGCCAGCAGCCAAGTTGGTAGCGGGAGGGATGCCTACAATGAGCAGTTCTTC
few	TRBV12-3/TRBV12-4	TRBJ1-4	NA	CASSPGMVGTNEKLFF	TGTGCCAGCAGTCCCGGGATGGTCGGAACTAATGAAAAACTGTTTTTT
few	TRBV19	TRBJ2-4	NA	CASSRTRRVKNIQYF	TGTGCCAGTAGTCGGACGCGAAGGGTCAAAAACATTCAGTACTTC
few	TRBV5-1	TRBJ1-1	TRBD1	CASSWGGQGNTEAFF	TGCGCCAGCAGCTGGGGGGGACAGGGCAACACTGAAGCTTTCTTT
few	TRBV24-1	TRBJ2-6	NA	CATQGTADSGANVLTF	TGTGCCACCCAAGGGACGGCAGACTCTGGGGCCAACGTCCTGACTTTC
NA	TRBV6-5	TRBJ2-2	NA	CATDGQTGELFF	TGTGCCACCGACGGACAAACCGGGGAGCTGTTTTTT
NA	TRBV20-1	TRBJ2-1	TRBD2	CSALAGDLNNEQFF	TGCAGTGCTCTAGCGGGGGACCTCAACAATGAGCAGTTCTTC
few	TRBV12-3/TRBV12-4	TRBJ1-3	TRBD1	CASRLTTPGQGAGNTIYF	TGTGCCAGCAGGCTGACAACTCCGGGACAGGGTGCTGGAAACACCATATATTTT
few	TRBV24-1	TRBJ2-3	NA	CATSDARNVPDTQYF	TGTGCCACCAGTGACGCGCGGAACGTCCCAGATACGCAGTATTTT
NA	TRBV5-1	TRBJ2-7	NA	CASSSTGTPEQYF	TGCGCCAGCAGCTCAACAGGGACCCCCGAGCAGTACTTC
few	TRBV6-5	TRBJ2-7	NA	CASSYSFGGEQYF	TGTGCCAGCAGTTACTCCTTCGGCGGCGAGCAGTACTTC
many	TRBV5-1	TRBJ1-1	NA	CASSQSRGFEAFF	TGCGCCAGCAGCCAATCGCGCGGCTTTGAAGCTTTCTTT
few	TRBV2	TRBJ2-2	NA	CASSDSQLMGTGELFF	TGTGCCAGCAGTGATAGTCAGTTGATGGGAACCGGGGAGCTGTTTTTT
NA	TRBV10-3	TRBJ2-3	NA	CAISAGPTADTQYF	TGTGCCATCAGTGCGGGACCGACCGCTGATACGCAGTATTTT
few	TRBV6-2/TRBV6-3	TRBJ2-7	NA	CASSYNLEQYF	TGTGCCAGCAGTTACAATCTCGAGCAGTACTTC
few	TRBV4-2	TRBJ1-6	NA	CASSQSRGEERGSPLHF	TGTGCCAGCAGCCAATCCCGGGGGGAGGAGCGGGGTTCACCCCTCCACTTT
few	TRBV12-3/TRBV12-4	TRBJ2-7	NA	CASSAIHEQYF	TGTGCCAGCAGTGCCATTCACGAGCAGTACTTC
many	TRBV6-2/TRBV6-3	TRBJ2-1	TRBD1	CASRDRLHEQFF	TGTGCCAGCCGGGACAGGCTCCATGAGCAGTTCTTC
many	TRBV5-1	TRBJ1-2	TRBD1	CASRLQGANLNYGYTF	TGCGCCAGCAGATTACAGGGGGCGAACTTGAACTATGGCTACACCTTC
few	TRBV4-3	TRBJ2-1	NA	CASRQSGAGEQFF	TGCGCCAGCAGGCAAAGTGGGGCGGGAGAGCAGTTCTTC